Shown below are 29 T cell receptor beta chains from a single sample sequenced in a study of blood T cell repertoires in COVID-19. Sequencing used immunoSEQ multiplex PCR; TCRdb keeps in-frame clones, though not all of them. This table has just over 200,000 clones, 80% to 90% appearing once. The sample taken for sequencing was peripheral blood. These receptors came from a man of 80 years or more with acute or convalescent COVID-19.

The gene calls are TRBV19 and TRBJ1-6; 7 bases align to TRBD1. The CDR3 loop spans 15 amino acids. Germline CDR1 reads LNHDA; CDR2 reads SQIVND (reference sequence). After removal of 4 bases from V and 7 bases from J, the junction contained 7 bases not matched to a gene. CDR3 region: CASSTAQGTNSPLHF. The CDR3 DNA is TGTGCCAGTAGTACCGCACAGGGGACCAATTCACCCCTCCACTTT.

CDR3 DNA: TGCGCCAGCAGTGAGCAGGGACTAGCGGGAGTCAATGAGCAGTTCTTC. This encodes CASSEQGLAGVNEQFF. The V gene is TRBV10-1, the J gene TRBJ2-1; 14 bases are shared with TRBD2. The ends lost 2 bases at V and 6 bases at J; junction bases unmatched: 3. Looked up from germline, CDR1 is WNHNN and CDR2 is SYGVQD (reference sequence). The CDR3 runs to 16 residues.

The J gene is TRBJ2-3, the V gene TRBV19; 9 bases are shared with TRBD2. Germline V gene sequence: CDR1 LNHDA, CDR2 SQIVND (reference sequence). There are 14 residues in the CDR3. The trim removed 3 bases at V and 6 bases at J, leaving 4 bases unmatched. CDR3 bases: TGTGCCAGTAGTATTAGCGGGAGAAGGGATACGCAGTATTTT. This sequence encodes CASSISGRRDTQYF.

This chain joins TRBV30 and TRBJ1-6; 8 positions agree with TRBD1. The CDR3 is made up of 12 amino acids. Looked up from germline, CDR1 is GTSNPN and CDR2 is SVGIG (reference sequence). Trimming cost V 5 bases and J 9 bases; bases outside gene matches: 3. CDR3 coding DNA: TGTGCCTGGGGACAGGGAGGTTCACCCCTCCACTTT. It is translated as CAWGQGGSPLHF.

Comment on this clone: In the same sample, other DNA sequences code for this CDR3. J is TRBJ2-1 and V is TRBV7-3, with TRBD2 identical over 10 bases. The CDR3 length is 15 residues. The germline V gene encodes CDR1 SGHTA and CDR2 FQGTGA. V was clipped by 2 bases and J by 4 bases; unmatched bases: 2. The CDR3 region is CASSLSSGSYNEQFF. CDR3 sequence (DNA): TGTGCCAGCAGCTTATCTAGCGGGAGTTACAATGAGCAGTTCTTC.

This clone was detected a few times. J is TRBJ2-3 and V is TRBV6-5, with a possible D match to TRBD2 (7 bases). CDR1 and CDR2 (germline): MNHEY, SVGAGI. The CDR3 has 14 residues. V gave up 2 bases and J gave up 5 bases, with 11 bases separating them. This CDR3 reads CASSYQGRVDTQYF. DNA of the CDR3: TGTGCCAGCAGTTACCAGGGGAGGGTAGATACGCAGTATTTT.

The V call is TRBV5-1, the J call TRBJ2-1; D remains ambiguous. Germline V gene lookup returns CDR1 SGHRS and CDR2 YFSETQ. V was pared by 0 bases and J by 7 bases, with 8 bases between. The CDR3 spans 13 residues. The CDR3 DNA follows: TGCGCCAGCAGCTTGGCCGGTACGAATGAGCAGTTCTTC. As protein: CASSLAGTNEQFF.

Written as DNA, the CDR3 is TGTGCCAGCAGCCACGGACAGGGGGCCGGAAACACCATATATTTT. The encoded protein is CASSHGQGAGNTIYF. The chain recombines TRBV5-6 with TRBJ1-3; TRBD1 agrees at 11 bases. This CDR3 is 15 amino acids long. Germline CDR1 and CDR2: SGHDT and YYEEEE. V trimming: 4 bases; J trimming: 4 bases; junction bases outside the gene matches: 4. Drawing the rest from reference TRBV5-6 and TRBJ1-3, the complete variable domain is DAGVTQSPTHLIKTRGQQVTLRCSPKSGHDTVSWYQQALGQGPQFIFQYYEEEERQRGNFPDRFSGHQFPNYSSELNVNALLLGDSALYLCASSHGQGAGNTIYFGEGSWLTVV.

The genes are TRBV7-9 and TRBJ2-5, with no clear D. The CDR3 loop spans 13 amino acids. The germline V gene encodes CDR1 SEHNR and CDR2 FQNEAQ (reference sequence). V was cut by 4 bases and J by 2 bases, with 8 bases left in between. CDR3 region: CASSSWAQETQYF. As DNA, the CDR3 is TGTGCCAGCAGCTCTTGGGCACAAGAGACCCAGTACTTC. The full variable domain, completed using reference TRBV7-9 and TRBJ2-5, is DTGVSQNPRHKITKRGQNVTFRCDPISEHNRLYWYRQTLGQGPEFLTYFQNEAQLEKSRLLSDRFSAERPKGSFSTLEIQRTEQGDSAMYLCASSSWAQETQYFGPGTRLLVL.

V is TRBV28 and J is TRBJ1-2, with 7 bases identical to TRBD1. J was trimmed by 5 bases and V by 9 bases; bases with no gene match: 9. The CDR3 consists of 13 residues. Germline V gene sequence: CDR1 MDHEN, CDR2 SYDVKM. The CDR3 protein is CASWDSSRYGYTF. For the CDR3, the DNA is TGTGCCAGTTGGGACAGCTCTAGGTATGGCTACACCTTC.

The rearrangement uses TRBV11-2 and TRBJ1-1; 9 bases are shared with TRBD1. Germline trimming cut 2 bases from V and 5 bases from J; bases unmatched to any gene: 12. Germline values: CDR1 SGHAT, CDR2 FQNNGV. The CDR3 length is 17 residues. This chain's CDR3 is CASSLKQGAPQGTEAFF. CDR3 coding DNA: TGTGCCAGCAGCTTAAAACAGGGGGCGCCGCAGGGGACTGAAGCTTTCTTT.

The chain has TRBV6-5 and TRBJ2-7, with 8 bases matching TRBD1. This CDR3 contains 13 residues. Germline values: CDR1 MNHEY, CDR2 SVGAGI. V lost 7 bases and J lost 2; bases outside the gene matches: 4. CDR3 DNA: TGTGCCAGCACAGGGGGCGGGGCCTACGAGCAGTACTTC. Translating gives CASTGGGAYEQYF.

The chain has TRBV19 and TRBJ1-3, with D possibly matching TRBD1 (6 bases). The V gene lost 0 bases and the J gene lost 9 bases, with 6 bases spanning the gap. The germline gives CDR1 LNHDA, CDR2 SQIVND (reference sequence). The CDR3 covers 12 residues. The DNA for the CDR3 is TGTGCCAGTAGTATAGAAGGGGGCACCATATATTTT. Its protein is CASSIEGGTIYF.

The rearrangement joins TRBV2 to TRBJ1-4, with TRBD1 as a possible D gene (6 bases). The CDR3 loop spans 12 amino acids. The germline V gene encodes CDR1 SNHLY and CDR2 FYNNEI. With 3 bases removed from V and 8 bases from J, the gap between germline ends came to 7 bases. CDR3: CASSDRGEKLFF. CDR3 coding DNA: TGTGCCAGCAGTGACAGGGGCGAAAAACTGTTTTTT.

J is TRBJ2-3 and V is TRBV27; 7 bases agree with TRBD1. Germline lookup yields CDR1 MNHEY and CDR2 SMNVEV (reference sequence). The V and J ends lost 5 bases and 0 bases, in that order; junction bases with no gene match: 8. The CDR3 sequence is 16 residues long. The CDR3, as DNA: TGTGCCAGCAGTAAGAGGGGGCCCACTAGCACAGATACGCAGTATTTT. Amino acids: CASSKRGPTSTDTQYF.

This clone was counted only a few times. The rearrangement uses TRBV15 and TRBJ1-2; 11 bases agree with TRBD1. Germline CDR1 and CDR2: LNHNV and YYDKDF (reference sequence). The CDR3 consists of 15 residues. V lost 1 base and J lost 7; bases outside the gene matches: 5. CDR3 amino acids: CATSRVDRGLGGYTF. CDR3 nucleotide sequence: TGTGCCACCAGCAGAGTGGACAGGGGGCTTGGTGGCTACACCTTC.

The chain couples TRBV7-2 to TRBJ2-2; 15 bases align to TRBD2. V lost 1 base to trimming and J lost 4 bases; unmatched junction nucleotides: 4. The germline gives CDR1 SGHTA, CDR2 FQGNSA. The CDR3 is 18 residues long. The DNA of the CDR3 is TGTGCCAGCAGCTTAGGGGGACTAGCGGGAGGACCCACCGGGGAGCTGTTTTTT. Protein sequence: CASSLGGLAGGPTGELFF.

This clone occurred a few times. The chain links TRBV19 to TRBJ2-7; TRBD2 matches 12 bases. The V and J ends lost 4 bases and 3 bases, in that order; junction bases with no gene match: 4. The CDR3 is made up of 15 amino acids. Germline-derived CDR1 and CDR2 are LNHDA and SQIVND (reference sequence). CDR3 in amino acids: CASSRLAGVYYEQYF. CDR3 in DNA: TGTGCCAGTAGTAGACTAGCGGGAGTTTACTACGAGCAGTACTTC. Complete variable domain (other parts from reference TRBV19 and TRBJ2-7): DGGITQSPKYLFRKEGQNVTLSCEQNLNHDAMYWYRQDPGQGLRLIYYSQIVNDFQKGDIAEGYSVSREKKESFPLTVTSAQKNPTAFYLCASSRLAGVYYEQYFGPGTRLTVT.

The genes are TRBV2 and TRBJ2-7; 9 nucleotides align to TRBD1. The CDR3 runs 11 residues. Germline CDR1 reads SNHLY; CDR2 reads FYNNEI. CDR3 nucleotides: TGTGCAACGGACAGGGGCTACGAGCAGTACTTC. As protein: CATDRGYEQYF.

The DNA of the CDR3 is TGTGCCAGCTCACAGGGACTTGGCCGAGAGACCCAGTACTTC. As protein: CASSQGLGRETQYF. The chain has TRBV18 and TRBJ2-5; possible D gene TRBD2, 6 bases. Germline loops: CDR1 KGHSH, CDR2 LQKENI. V was pared by 4 bases and J by 4 bases, with 13 bases between. The CDR3 extends over 14 amino acids. Full variable domain (outside the CDR3, taken from reference TRBV18 and TRBJ2-5): NAGVMQNPRHLVRRRGQEARLRCSPMKGHSHVYWYRQLPEEGLKFMVYLQKENIIDESGMPKERFSAEFPKEGPSILRIQQVVRGDSAAYFCASSQGLGRETQYFGPGTRLLVL.

The chain joins TRBV29-1 to TRBJ2-2; 12 bases map to TRBD1. V shed 4 bases, J shed 7 bases, and the junction held 4 bases outside the gene matches. This CDR3 is 14 amino acids long. Germline-derived CDR1 and CDR2 are SQVTM and ANQGSEA. This CDR3 is CSVVGQGAFGELFF. CDR3 sequence (DNA): TGCAGCGTTGTGGGACAGGGGGCTTTCGGGGAGCTGTTTTTT.

V usage is TRBV5-1 and J usage is TRBJ2-1; TRBD2 matches 7 bases. Germline CDR1 SGHRS, CDR2 YFSETQ. V was clipped by 2 bases and J by 6 bases; unmatched bases: 11. The CDR3 contains 16 residues. The CDR3 spells CASSFQSTSAINEQFF. CDR3 DNA: TGCGCCAGCAGCTTTCAATCTACTAGCGCGATCAATGAGCAGTTCTTC.

The chain carries TRBV11-2 and TRBJ2-7, with 14 nucleotides matching TRBD2. After removal of 4 bases from V and 6 bases from J, the junction contained 8 bases not matched to a gene. This CDR3 region has 16 residues. The germline gives CDR1 SGHAT, CDR2 FQNNGV. The CDR3 DNA reads as TGTGCCAGCAGCTCGTCAAGACTAGCGGGAGGGGTCGAGCAGTACTTC. Translation gives CASSSSRLAGGVEQYF.

This clone was counted once. The V gene is TRBV5-5, the J gene TRBJ1-3, with 7 nucleotides matching TRBD1. Germline trimming cut 4 bases from V and 2 bases from J; bases unmatched to any gene: 6. The CDR3 length is 15 residues. Germline CDR1 reads SGHKS; CDR2 reads YYEKEE (reference sequence). In DNA form, the CDR3 reads TGTGCCAGCAGCACCACGACAGGGACTGGAAACACCATATATTTT. Its translation: CASSTTTGTGNTIYF.

The chain has TRBV7-2 and TRBJ1-6, with D possibly being TRBD1 (6 bases). This CDR3 has 15 amino acids. The V end was cut by 4 bases, the J end by 7 bases, with 14 bases between. Germline loops: CDR1 SGHTA, CDR2 FQGNSA. This CDR3 is CASSSSRDTNSPLHF. Written as DNA, the CDR3 is TGTGCCAGCAGCTCGAGCAGGGACACCAATTCACCCCTCCACTTT.

The sample holds one count of this clone. The V and J genes are TRBV30 and TRBJ2-3; no clear D. The CDR3 is 13 amino acids. CDR1 is GTSNPN and CDR2 is SVGIG in the germline V gene (reference sequence). With 0 bases removed from V and 3 bases from J, the gap between germline ends came to 7 bases. CDR3 in DNA: TGTGCCTGGAGTGTAAGCAGGACAGATACGCAGTATTTT. Its translation: CAWSVSRTDTQYF. Full variable domain (missing parts from reference TRBV30 and TRBJ2-3): SQTIHQWPATLVQPVGSPLSLECTVEGTSNPNLYWYRQAAGRGLQLLFYSVGIGQISSEVPQNLSASRPQDRQFILSSKKLLLSDSGFYLCAWSVSRTDTQYFGPGTRLTVL.

The J gene is TRBJ1-1, the V gene TRBV19; D gene uncertain. V was clipped by 3 bases and J by 1 base, with 9 bases between them. The germline gives CDR1 LNHDA, CDR2 SQIVND (reference sequence). This CDR3 comprises 14 residues. The CDR3 here is CASSMGEGNTEAFF. Here the CDR3 DNA reads TGTGCCAGTAGTATGGGAGAAGGGAACACTGAAGCTTTCTTT.

The chain links TRBV5-1 to TRBJ1-3; no firm D call. V was cut by 3 bases and J by 0 bases, with 13 bases left in between. The CDR3 consists of 16 residues. Germline loops: CDR1 SGHRS, CDR2 YFSETQ. CDR3 coding DNA: TGCGCCAGCAGCTCCGGCAGGTCCTACTCTGGAAACACCATATATTTT. It translates to CASSSGRSYSGNTIYF.

The gene calls are TRBV7-8 and TRBJ1-5; unclear D gene. The V and J ends lost 1 base and 1 base respectively, with 11 bases between them. Germline V gene lookup returns CDR1 SGHVS and CDR2 FQNEAQ. This CDR3 is built from 16 residues. CDR3 DNA sequence: TGTGCCAGCAGCTTAGTCGGGGTTATGAGCAATCAGCCCCAGCATTTT. Translation gives CASSLVGVMSNQPQHF.